This T cell receptor beta chain was captured by sequencing in a study of T cells in Graves' hyperthyroidism and ophthalmopathy. Study details: Peripheral blood sampling occurred at initial diagnosis, before any treatment.

TCR beta CDR3 region amplification was performed from RNA transcripts. The study used the HTBI primer set for a first-round RT-PCR of the TCR CDR3. Each CDR3 protein is one row after TCRdb ran MiXCR on the multiplex PCR reads. Of over 450,000 distinct CDR3 sequences in the sample, 17% were seen once. Patients showing uncontrolled infection, other autoimmune disease, pregnancy or lactation were ineligible. The authors took PBMCs from 10 ml fresh peripheral blood. The sequence derives from a woman aged 18 to 35 with Graves' ophthalmopathy. The sequencing input was blood.

The CDR3 bases are TGTGCCAGCAGGCCTGGACTAGCGGGAAGGGATTTCTCCTACGAGCAGTACTTC. Protein sequence: CASRPGLAGRDFSYEQYF. The V call is TRBV5-6, the J call TRBJ2-7; 12 bases agree with TRBD2. The CDR3 contains 18 residues. The germline V gene encodes CDR1 SGHDT and CDR2 YYEEEE. The junction had 12 bases not matched to a gene; V was cut back by 5 bases and J by 0 bases.